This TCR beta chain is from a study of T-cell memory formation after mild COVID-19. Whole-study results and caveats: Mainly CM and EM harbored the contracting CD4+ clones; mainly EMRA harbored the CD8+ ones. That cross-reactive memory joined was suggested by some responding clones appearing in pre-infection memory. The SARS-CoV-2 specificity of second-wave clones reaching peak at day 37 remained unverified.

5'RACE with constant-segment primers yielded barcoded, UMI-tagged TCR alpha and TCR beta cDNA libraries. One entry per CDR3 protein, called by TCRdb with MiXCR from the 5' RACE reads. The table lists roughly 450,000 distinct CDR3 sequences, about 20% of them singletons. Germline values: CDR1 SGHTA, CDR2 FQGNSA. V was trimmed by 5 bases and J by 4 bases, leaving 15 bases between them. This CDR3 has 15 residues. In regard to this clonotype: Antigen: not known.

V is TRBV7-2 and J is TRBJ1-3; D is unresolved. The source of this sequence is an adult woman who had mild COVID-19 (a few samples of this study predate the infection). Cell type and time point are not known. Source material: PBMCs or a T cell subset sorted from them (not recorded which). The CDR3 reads CASSGRTSLGNTIYF. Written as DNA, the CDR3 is TGTGCCAGCAGCGGACGGACTTCCCTGGGAAACACCATATATTTT.